This T cell receptor (beta chain) was observed in a study of long-term antiretroviral therapy in people with HIV. The V gene's germline CDR1 is MDHEN and CDR2 SYDVKM. With 2 bases clipped from V and 8 bases from J, the junction kept 3 bases outside the gene matches. The CDR3 has 13 amino acids. Survey-level immunoSEQ v3.0 assays were run. TCRdb's copy holds only in-frame clones and misses some; the assay was immunoSEQ multiplex PCR. Of roughly 28,000 clones in the sample, more than 75% were seen once. This clonotype originated in a woman aged 18 to 35 with HIV. The chain uses TRBV28 and TRBJ1-1; TRBD1 matches 9 bases. Sample: unsorted PBMCs, taken 0.5 years after starting antiretroviral therapy. This CDR3 reads CASSLIGQGEAFF. The DNA of the CDR3 is TGTGCCAGCAGTTTAATCGGACAGGGGGAAGCTTTCTTT.